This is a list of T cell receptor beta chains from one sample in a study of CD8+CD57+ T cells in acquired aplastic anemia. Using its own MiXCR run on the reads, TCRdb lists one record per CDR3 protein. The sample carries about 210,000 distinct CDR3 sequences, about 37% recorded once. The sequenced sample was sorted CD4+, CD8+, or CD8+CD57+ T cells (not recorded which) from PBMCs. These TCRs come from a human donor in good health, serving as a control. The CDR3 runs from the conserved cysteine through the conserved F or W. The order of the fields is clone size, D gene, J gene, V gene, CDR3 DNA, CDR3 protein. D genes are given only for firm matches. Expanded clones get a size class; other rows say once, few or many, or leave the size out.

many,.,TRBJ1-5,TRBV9,TGTGCCAGCAGCGTAGGCCCAGGTGGCAATCAGCCCCAGCATTTT,CASSVGPGGNQPQHF
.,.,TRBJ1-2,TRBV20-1,TGCTGTGCTGCGAGCCATTATGGCTACACCTTC,CCAASHYGYTF
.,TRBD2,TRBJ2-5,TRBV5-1,TGCGCCAGCAGCTTGGCCACTAGCGGGAGGCTAGGAGAGACCCAGTACTTC,CASSLATSGRLGETQYF
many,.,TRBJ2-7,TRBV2,TGTGCCAGCAGTGAAAAGACGAACTACGAGCAGTACTTC,CASSEKTNYEQYF
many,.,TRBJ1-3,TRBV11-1,TGTGCCAGCAGCTGGACAGACCCTTCTGGAAACACCATATATTTT,CASSWTDPSGNTIYF
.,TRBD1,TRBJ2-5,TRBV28,TGTGCCAGCAGTCATAGACAGGGGGTAGAGACCCAGTACTTC,CASSHRQGVETQYF
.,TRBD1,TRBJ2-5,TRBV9,TGTGCCAGCAGCGTAGCCGGGACAGGGATTATCGAGACCCAGTACTTC,CASSVAGTGIIETQYF
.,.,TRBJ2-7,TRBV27,TGTGCCAGCAGCTTAATCCACAGATCCTACGAGCAGTACTTC,CASSLIHRSYEQYF
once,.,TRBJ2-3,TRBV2,TGTGCCAGCACTGGGGATCGGGGAGGCGCAGATACGCAGTATTTT,CASTGDRGGADTQYF
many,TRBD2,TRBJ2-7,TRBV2,TGTGCCAGCACCCGTCTCGCGGGGGGGTCCTACGAGCAGTACTTC,CASTRLAGGSYEQYF
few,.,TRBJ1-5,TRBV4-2,TGTGCCAGCAGCCAAGAAGTGACAGCTGGTCTCAATCAGCCCCAGCATTTT,CASSQEVTAGLNQPQHF
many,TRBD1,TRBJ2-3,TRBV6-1,TGTGCCAGCAGTGAGCGACAGGGAAAAGGGATGGATACGCAGTATTTT,CASSERQGKGMDTQYF
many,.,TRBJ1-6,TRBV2,TGTGCCAGCGGAGGGGACGGCAGTGGTTCACCCCTCCACTTT,CASGGDGSGSPLHF
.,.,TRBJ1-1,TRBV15,TGTGCCACCAGCAGGGACACTGAAGCTTTCTTT,CATSRDTEAFF
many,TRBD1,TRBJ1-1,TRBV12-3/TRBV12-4,TGTGCCAGCAGTTTAGTTGCAGGGGGCACTGAAGCTTTCTTT,CASSLVAGGTEAFF
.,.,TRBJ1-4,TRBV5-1,TGCGCCAGCAGCTTGGATGGGAGAGAGAATGAAAAACTGTTTTTT,CASSLDGRENEKLFF
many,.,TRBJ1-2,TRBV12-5,TGTGCTAGTGGTCTACAGGAATTTAACTATGGCTACACCTTC,CASGLQEFNYGYTF
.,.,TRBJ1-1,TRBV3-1,TGTGCCAGCAGCCAGACGCCCGAGAACACTGAAGCTTTCTTT,CASSQTPENTEAFF
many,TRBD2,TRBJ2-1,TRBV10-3,TGTGCCACTAGACCGGGACTAGCCCAAGGGGGGCAGTTCTTC,CATRPGLAQGGQFF
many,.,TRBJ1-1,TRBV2,TGTGCCAGCAGCTCCGGGAGGGGCACCTATGAAGCTTTCTTT,CASSSGRGTYEAFF
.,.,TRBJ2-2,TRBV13,TGTGCCAGCAGGTACCTAGCTAACACCGGGGAGCTGTTTTTT,CASRYLANTGELFF
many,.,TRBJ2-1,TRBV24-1,TGTGCCACCAGTGACCCCGGGACAAGGCAGTTCTTC,CATSDPGTRQFF
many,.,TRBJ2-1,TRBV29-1,TGCAGCGTTGGGTGGACTGGAAACAATGAGCAGTTCTTC,CSVGWTGNNEQFF
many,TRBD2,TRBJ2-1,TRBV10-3,TGTGCCATGGCCAAAATGGCGGGAGGAAGAGATGAGCAGTTCTTC,CAMAKMAGGRDEQFF
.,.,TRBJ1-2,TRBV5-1,TGCGCCAGCAGCCTGGACGTCGGACCCTATGGCTACACCTTC,CASSLDVGPYGYTF
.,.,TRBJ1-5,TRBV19,TGTGCCAGTAGTAGAGGGAGAGCCTCTAGCAATCAGCCCCAGCATTTT,CASSRGRASSNQPQHF
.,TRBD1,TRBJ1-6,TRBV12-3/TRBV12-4,TGTGCCAGCTCACCACCGGGACAGGGTGATCCACCCCTCCACTTT,CASSPPGQGDPPLHF
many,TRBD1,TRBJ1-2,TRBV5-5,TGTGCCAACAGCTTGCGGGACAGGGATACCTATGGCTACACCTTC,CANSLRDRDTYGYTF
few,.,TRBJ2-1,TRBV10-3,TGTGCCAGCGGTAAGGGTGATTCCTACAATGAGCAGTTCTTC,CASGKGDSYNEQFF
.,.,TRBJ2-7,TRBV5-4,TGTGCCAGCAGCTTAACCGGGACGTTCACCTACGAGCAGTACTTC,CASSLTGTFTYEQYF
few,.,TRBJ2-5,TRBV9,TGTGCCAGCACCCCGGGCACTAGCATTTCGGGAGAGACCCAGTACTTC,CASTPGTSISGETQYF
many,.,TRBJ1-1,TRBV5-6,TGTGCCAGCAGCTTGTTAGGATTCAACACTGAAGCTTTCTTT,CASSLLGFNTEAFF
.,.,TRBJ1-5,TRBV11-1,TGTGCCAGCAGCTTAGGTATGACTGATGTCAATCAGCCCCATCATTTT,CASSLGMTDVNQPHHF
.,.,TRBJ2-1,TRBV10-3,TGTGCCATCAGTGAGTTGGGACTCACGGCTGAGCAGTTCTTC,CAISELGLTAEQFF
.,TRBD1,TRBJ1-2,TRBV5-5,TGTGCCAGCAGCCAGGGGACAGGGTCTAACTATGGCTACACCTTC,CASSQGTGSNYGYTF
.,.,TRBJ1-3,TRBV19,TGTGCCAGTAGTATCATAGGGGTCGGAAACACCATATATTTT,CASSIIGVGNTIYF
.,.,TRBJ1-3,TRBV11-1,TGTGCCAGCAGCTTAGTACCGATAGGGATGAGCTCTGGAAACACCATATATTTT,CASSLVPIGMSSGNTIYF
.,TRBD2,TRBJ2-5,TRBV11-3,TGTGCCAGCAGTCCCGGACTAGCGTCCTGGGGGGAAGAGACCCAGTACTTC,CASSPGLASWGEETQYF